These T cell receptor beta chains were read from a single sample in a study of T cells after yellow fever vaccination. TCRdb re-called the 5' RACE reads with MiXCR, one entry per CDR3 protein. The table has 100,000 to 150,000 distinct CDR3 sequences, 13% to 15% seen once. The sample was CD8+ T cells sorted from PBMCs, taken 5 days after the yellow fever booster vaccination. Every receptor here comes from a young man who received the YFV17D yellow fever vaccine. Both conserved end residues are part of each CDR3. D genes are given only for firm matches. A row's size may be missing; if present it is once, few, many or a size class.

d_call | j_call | clone_size | v_call | cdr3_aa | cdr3_nt
- | TRBJ1-5 | - | TRBV4-1 | CASSQDRAKNPQHF | TGCGCCAGCAGCCAAGACCGGGCGAAGAATCCCCAGCATTTT
TRBD1 | TRBJ1-1 | - | TRBV15 | CATDRDRITEAFF | TGTGCCACCGACCGGGACAGGATCACTGAAGCTTTCTTT
- | TRBJ2-2 | - | TRBV7-9 | CASSLRSTGANTGELFF | TGTGCCAGCAGCCTAAGATCGACAGGCGCGAACACCGGGGAGCTGTTTTTT
TRBD1 | TRBJ1-5 | few | TRBV4-1 | CASSLQTGDYQPQHF | TGCGCCAGCAGCCTTCAGACAGGGGACTATCAGCCCCAGCATTTT
- | TRBJ2-1 | few | TRBV29-1 | CSVEDLGQTYNEQFF | TGCAGCGTTGAAGATCTAGGACAGACCTACAATGAGCAGTTCTTC
TRBD1 | TRBJ2-5 | - | TRBV3-1 | CASSQLDRAQETQYF | TGTGCCAGCAGCCAACTGGACAGGGCCCAAGAGACCCAGTACTTC
TRBD1 | TRBJ2-5 | few | TRBV28 | CASSPRTGGETQYF | TGTGCCAGCAGTCCTAGGACAGGTGGAGAGACCCAGTACTTC
TRBD2 | TRBJ2-3 | few | TRBV7-2 | CASSQRGPITDTQYF | TGTGCCAGCAGCCAGCGGGGTCCTATCACAGATACGCAGTATTTT
TRBD1 | TRBJ2-5 | few | TRBV7-8 | CASSLPGQGARGDGETQYF | TGTGCCAGCAGCTTACCGGGACAGGGGGCGCGAGGGGATGGAGAGACCCAGTACTTC
TRBD2 | TRBJ2-3 | many | TRBV6-4 | CASSASGGDSTDTQYF | TGTGCCAGCAGTGCTAGCGGGGGGGATTCCACAGATACGCAGTATTTT
- | TRBJ1-5 | few | TRBV19 | CASSFAPAVSNQPQHF | TGTGCCAGTAGTTTTGCCCCCGCCGTTAGCAATCAGCCCCAGCATTTT
- | TRBJ1-2 | - | TRBV20-1 | CSAIPARYDYGYTF | TGCAGTGCTATCCCTGCTAGGTACGACTATGGCTACACCTTC
- | TRBJ2-7 | few | TRBV5-6 | CASSLAGVGEQYF | TGTGCCAGCAGCTTGGCAGGGGTCGGCGAGCAGTACTTC
TRBD1 | TRBJ2-7 | few | TRBV5-1 | CASFSGTDYYEQYF | TGCGCCAGCTTCTCGGGGACAGACTACTACGAGCAGTACTTC
- | TRBJ2-5 | - | TRBV20-1 | CSARGRQLGSRQETQYF | TGCAGTGCTAGAGGTCGCCAGCTAGGGAGCCGCCAAGAGACCCAGTACTTC
- | TRBJ1-1 | - | TRBV4-3 | CASSQVPGQNTEAFF | TGCGCCAGCAGCCAAGTTCCGGGCCAGAACACTGAAGCTTTCTTT
TRBD2 | TRBJ2-1 | - | TRBV27 | CASSPSPTSGVYEQFF | TGTGCCAGCAGTCCCTCCCCGACTAGCGGGGTCTATGAGCAGTTCTTC
TRBD1 | TRBJ2-3 | few | TRBV7-9 | CASSLQRTGLSTDTQYF | TGTGCCAGCAGCTTACAAAGGACAGGGTTAAGCACAGATACGCAGTATTTT
- | TRBJ2-3 | - | TRBV7-9 | CASNDGVRTDTQYF | TGTGCCAGCAACGACGGAGTCCGCACAGATACGCAGTATTTT
TRBD2 | TRBJ2-3 | - | TRBV6-4 | CASSDETSGPINSTDTQYF | TGTGCCAGCAGTGACGAGACTAGCGGGCCCATTAATAGCACAGATACGCAGTATTTT
TRBD1 | TRBJ1-2 | few | TRBV29-1 | CSAGTGTYGYTF | TGCAGCGCCGGGACAGGGACCTATGGCTACACCTTC
- | TRBJ2-3 | - | TRBV4-1 | CASSLHSGRDDPDTQYF | TGCGCCAGCAGCCTACACTCGGGCAGGGATGATCCAGATACGCAGTATTTT
TRBD2 | TRBJ2-3 | many | TRBV29-1 | CSVERAGSGDTQYF | TGCAGCGTCGAGAGAGCGGGGTCCGGAGATACGCAGTATTTT
- | TRBJ1-6 | few | TRBV27 | CASSQTLNSPLHF | TGTGCCAGCAGCCAAACTTTAAATTCACCCCTCCACTTT
TRBD2 | TRBJ2-7 | many | TRBV4-3 | CASSLSTVKRGAWEQYF | TGCGCCAGCAGCCTCAGCACGGTGAAGCGGGGGGCCTGGGAGCAGTACTTC
- | TRBJ2-6 | - | TRBV4-3 | CASSQPGSSGANVLTF | TGCGCCAGCAGCCAGCCCGGGAGCTCTGGGGCCAACGTCCTGACTTTC
TRBD2 | TRBJ2-2 | few | TRBV9 | CASSSRPTSGDTGELFF | TGTGCCAGCAGCAGCCGCCCGACTAGCGGGGACACCGGGGAGCTGTTTTTT
TRBD2 | TRBJ2-1 | few | TRBV4-3 | CASSQDQAGDRGNEQFF | TGCGCCAGCAGCCAAGATCAAGCGGGGGACCGGGGAAATGAGCAGTTCTTC
- | TRBJ2-3 | many | TRBV6-4 | CASSERGSTDTQYF | TGTGCCAGCAGTGAAAGAGGGAGCACAGATACGCAGTATTTT
- | TRBJ1-1 | many | TRBV29-1 | CSVEAWDEAFF | TGCAGCGTTGAAGCCTGGGATGAAGCTTTCTTT